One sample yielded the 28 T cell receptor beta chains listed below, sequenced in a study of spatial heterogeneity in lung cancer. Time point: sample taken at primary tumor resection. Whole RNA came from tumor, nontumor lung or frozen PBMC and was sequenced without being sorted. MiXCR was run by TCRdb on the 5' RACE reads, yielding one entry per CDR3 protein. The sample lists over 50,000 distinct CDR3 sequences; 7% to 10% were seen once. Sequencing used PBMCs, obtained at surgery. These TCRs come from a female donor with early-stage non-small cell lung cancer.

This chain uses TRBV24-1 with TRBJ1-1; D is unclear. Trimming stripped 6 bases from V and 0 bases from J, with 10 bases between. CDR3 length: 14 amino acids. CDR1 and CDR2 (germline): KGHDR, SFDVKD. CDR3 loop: CATSSAGMNTEAFF. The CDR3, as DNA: TGTGCCACCAGTAGCGCGGGGATGAACACTGAAGCTTTCTTT.

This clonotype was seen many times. This CDR3 reads CASSLGASGRKHTDTQYF. The DNA for the CDR3 is TGTGCCAGCAGCTTAGGAGCTAGCGGGAGGAAGCACACAGATACGCAGTATTTT. This chain joins TRBV7-2 and TRBJ2-3; 11 nucleotides agree with TRBD2. The CDR3 consists of 18 residues. CDR1 SGHTA and CDR2 FQGNSA come from the germline V gene. V lost 1 base, J lost 2 bases, and 8 bases stayed unmatched. Variable domain in full (rest from reference TRBV7-2 and TRBJ2-3): GAGVSQSPSNKVTEKGKDVELRCDPISGHTALYWYRQSLGQGLEFLIYFQGNSAPDKSGLPSDRFSAERTGGSVSTLTIQRTQQEDSAVYLCASSLGASGRKHTDTQYFGPGTRLTVL.

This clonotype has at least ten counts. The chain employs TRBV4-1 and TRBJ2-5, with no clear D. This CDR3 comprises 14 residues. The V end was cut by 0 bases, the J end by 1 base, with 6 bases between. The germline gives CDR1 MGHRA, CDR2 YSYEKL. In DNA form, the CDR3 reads TGCGCCAGCAGCCAAGATACTACCCAAGAGACCCAGTACTTC. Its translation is CASSQDTTQETQYF.

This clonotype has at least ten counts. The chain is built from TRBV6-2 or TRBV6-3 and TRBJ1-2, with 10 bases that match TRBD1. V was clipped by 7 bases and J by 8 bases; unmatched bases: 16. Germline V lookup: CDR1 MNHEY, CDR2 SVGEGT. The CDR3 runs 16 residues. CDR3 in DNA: TGTGCCAGCAATAAGCAGGTGACAGGGGGCCGATTGGGCTACACCTTC. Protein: CASNKQVTGGRLGYTF.

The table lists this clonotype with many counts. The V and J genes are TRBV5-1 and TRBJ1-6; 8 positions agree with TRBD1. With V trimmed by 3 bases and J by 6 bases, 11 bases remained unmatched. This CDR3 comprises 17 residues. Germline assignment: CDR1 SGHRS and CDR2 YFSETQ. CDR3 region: CASSSSGTGTANSPLHF. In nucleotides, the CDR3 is TGCGCCAGCAGCTCATCCGGGACAGGAACGGCTAATTCACCCCTCCACTTT.

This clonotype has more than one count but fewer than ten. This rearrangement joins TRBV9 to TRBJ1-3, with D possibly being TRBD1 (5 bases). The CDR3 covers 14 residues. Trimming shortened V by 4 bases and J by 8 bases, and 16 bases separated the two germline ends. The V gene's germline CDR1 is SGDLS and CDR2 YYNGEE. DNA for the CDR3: TGTGCCAGCAGCCCCTTTTGGGGGTTGGACACCATATATTTT. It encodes CASSPFWGLDTIYF.

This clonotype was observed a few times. For the CDR3, the DNA is TGTGCCAGCAGTTACGGGGGGGAGAACACTGAAGCTTTCTTT. It yields the protein CASSYGGENTEAFF. The chain joins TRBV6-6 to TRBJ1-1; tentatively, D is TRBD1 (5 bases). The CDR3 sequence is 14 residues long. V lost 2 bases, J lost 1 base, and 8 bases lay in between. The V gene's germline CDR1 is MNHNY and CDR2 SVGAGI (reference sequence).

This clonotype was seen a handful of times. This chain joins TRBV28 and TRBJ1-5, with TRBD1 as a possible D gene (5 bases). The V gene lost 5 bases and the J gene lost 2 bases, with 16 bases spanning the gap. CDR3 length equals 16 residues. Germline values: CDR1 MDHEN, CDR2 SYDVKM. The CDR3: CASSPWTGDGNQPQHF. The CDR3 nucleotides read TGTGCCAGCAGTCCCTGGACCGGGGACGGCAATCAGCCCCAGCATTTT.

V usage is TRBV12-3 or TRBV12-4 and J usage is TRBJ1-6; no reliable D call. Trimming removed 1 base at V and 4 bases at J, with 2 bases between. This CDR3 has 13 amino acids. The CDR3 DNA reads TGTGCCAGCAGTTTAGGGTATAATTCACCCCTCCACTTT. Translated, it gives CASSLGYNSPLHF.

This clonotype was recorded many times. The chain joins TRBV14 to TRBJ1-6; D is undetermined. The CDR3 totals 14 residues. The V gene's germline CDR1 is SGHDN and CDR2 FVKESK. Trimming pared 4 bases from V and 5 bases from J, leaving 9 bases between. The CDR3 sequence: CASSRTVNNSPLHF. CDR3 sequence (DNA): TGTGCCAGCAGCCGGACGGTGAATAATTCACCCCTCCACTTT.

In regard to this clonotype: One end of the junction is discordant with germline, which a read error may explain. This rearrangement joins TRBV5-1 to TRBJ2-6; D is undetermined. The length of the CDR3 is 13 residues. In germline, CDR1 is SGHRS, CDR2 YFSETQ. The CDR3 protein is CAGSPGGANVLTF. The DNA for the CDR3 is TGCGCCGGCAGCCCTGGGGGGGCCAACGTCCTGACTTTC.

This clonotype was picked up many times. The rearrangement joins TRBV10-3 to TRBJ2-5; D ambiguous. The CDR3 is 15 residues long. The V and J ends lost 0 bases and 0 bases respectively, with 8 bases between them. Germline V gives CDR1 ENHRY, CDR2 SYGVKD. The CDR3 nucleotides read TGTGCCATCAGTGAGTCGAACAAGTACCAAGAGACCCAGTACTTC. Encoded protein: CAISESNKYQETQYF.

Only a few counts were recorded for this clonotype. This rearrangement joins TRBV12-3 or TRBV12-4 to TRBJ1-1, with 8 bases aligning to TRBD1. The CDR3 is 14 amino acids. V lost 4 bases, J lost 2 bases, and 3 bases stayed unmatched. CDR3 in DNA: TGTGCCAGCAGTTGGACAGGGAAAAACACTGAAGCTTTCTTT. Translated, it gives CASSWTGKNTEAFF.

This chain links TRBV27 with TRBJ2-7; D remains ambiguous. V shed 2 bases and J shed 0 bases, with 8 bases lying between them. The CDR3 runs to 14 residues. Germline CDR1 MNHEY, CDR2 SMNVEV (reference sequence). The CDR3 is CASSLGASSYEQYV. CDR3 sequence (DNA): TGTGCCAGCAGTTTAGGCGCCAGCTCCTACGAGCAGTACGTC.

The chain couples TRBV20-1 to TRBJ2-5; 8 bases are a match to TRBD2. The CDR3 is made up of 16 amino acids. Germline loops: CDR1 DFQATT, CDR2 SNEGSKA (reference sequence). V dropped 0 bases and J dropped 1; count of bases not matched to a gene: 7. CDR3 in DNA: TGCAGTGCTAGAGATCCCCGGGGGGGAGGCCAAGAGACCCAGTACTTC. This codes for CSARDPRGGGQETQYF.

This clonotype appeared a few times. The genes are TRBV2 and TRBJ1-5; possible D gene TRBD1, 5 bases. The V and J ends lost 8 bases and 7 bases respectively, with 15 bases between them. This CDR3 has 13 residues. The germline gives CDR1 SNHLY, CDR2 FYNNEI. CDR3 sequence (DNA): TGTGCCAGCTCGCAAACGCCAGGGCAGCCCCAGCATTTT. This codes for CASSQTPGQPQHF.

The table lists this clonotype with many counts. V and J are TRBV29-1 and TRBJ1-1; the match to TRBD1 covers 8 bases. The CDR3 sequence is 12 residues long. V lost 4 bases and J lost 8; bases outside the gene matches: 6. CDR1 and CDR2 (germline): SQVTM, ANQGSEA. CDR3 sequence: CSVVRTGKEAFF. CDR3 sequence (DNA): TGCAGCGTTGTTCGGACAGGGAAGGAAGCTTTCTTT.

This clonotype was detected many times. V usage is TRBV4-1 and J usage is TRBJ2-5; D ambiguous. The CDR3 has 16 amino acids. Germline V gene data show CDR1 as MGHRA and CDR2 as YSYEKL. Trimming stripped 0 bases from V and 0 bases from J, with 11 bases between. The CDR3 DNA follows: TGCGCCAGCAGCCAAGATTTGGTGGGGTACCAAGAGACCCAGTACTTC. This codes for CASSQDLVGYQETQYF.

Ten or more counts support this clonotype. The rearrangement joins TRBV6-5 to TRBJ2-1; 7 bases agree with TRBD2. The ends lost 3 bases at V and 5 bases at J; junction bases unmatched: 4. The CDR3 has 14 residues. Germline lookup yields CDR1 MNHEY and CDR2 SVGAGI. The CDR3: CASSYGLVNNEQFF. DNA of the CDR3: TGTGCCAGCAGTTATGGACTAGTTAACAATGAGCAGTTCTTC.

CDR3 amino acids: CASSRGLGNTEAFF. CDR3 DNA: TGTGCCAGCAGCAGGGGACTCGGGAACACTGAAGCTTTCTTT. The rearrangement links TRBV6-5 to TRBJ1-1; possibly TRBD1 for D (6 bases). Trimming took off 6 bases at V and 1 base at J, with 12 bases between the two ends. CDR3 length equals 14 residues. Germline V CDR1 and CDR2: MNHEY, SVGAGI.

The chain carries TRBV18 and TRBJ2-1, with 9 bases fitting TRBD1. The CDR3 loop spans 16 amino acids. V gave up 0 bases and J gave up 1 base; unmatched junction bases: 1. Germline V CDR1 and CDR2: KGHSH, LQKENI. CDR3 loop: CASSPPTGGSYNEQFF. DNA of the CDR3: TGTGCCAGCTCACCACCGACAGGGGGGTCCTACAATGAGCAGTTCTTC. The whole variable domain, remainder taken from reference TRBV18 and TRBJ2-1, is NAGVMQNPRHLVRRRGQEARLRCSPMKGHSHVYWYRQLPEEGLKFMVYLQKENIIDESGMPKERFSAEFPKEGPSILRIQQVVRGDSAAYFCASSPPTGGSYNEQFFGPGTRLTVL.

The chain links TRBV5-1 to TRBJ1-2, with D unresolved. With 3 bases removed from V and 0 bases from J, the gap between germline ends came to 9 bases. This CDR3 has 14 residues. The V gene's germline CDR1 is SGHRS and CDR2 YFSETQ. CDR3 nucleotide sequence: TGCGCCAGCAGCTACAGTGCCCCTAACTATGGCTACACCTTC. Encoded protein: CASSYSAPNYGYTF.

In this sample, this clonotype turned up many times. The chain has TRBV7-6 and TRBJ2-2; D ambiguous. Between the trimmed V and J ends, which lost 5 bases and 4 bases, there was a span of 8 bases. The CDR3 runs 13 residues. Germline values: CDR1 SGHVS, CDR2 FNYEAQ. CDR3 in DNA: TGTGCCAGCAGCCCTCGGGCCACCGGGGAGCTGTTTTTT. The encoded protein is CASSPRATGELFF.

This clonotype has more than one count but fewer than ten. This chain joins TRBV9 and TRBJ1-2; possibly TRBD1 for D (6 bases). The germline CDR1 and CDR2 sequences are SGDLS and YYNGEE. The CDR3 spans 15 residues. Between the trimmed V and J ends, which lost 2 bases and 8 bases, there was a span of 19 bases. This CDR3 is CASSVGQTPSWGYTF. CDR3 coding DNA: TGTGCCAGCAGCGTTGGACAGACCCCCTCGTGGGGCTACACCTTC. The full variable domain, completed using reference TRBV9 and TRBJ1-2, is DSGVTQTPKHLITATGQRVTLRCSPRSGDLSVYWYQQSLDQGLQFLIQYYNGEERAKGNILERFSAQQFPDLHSELNLSSLELGDSALYFCASSVGQTPSWGYTFGSGTRLTVV.

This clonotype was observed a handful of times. The CDR3 nucleotides read TGCGCCAGCAGCTTAACTACAGTAAATAATGAAAAACTGTTTTTT. Translation gives CASSLTTVNNEKLFF. V usage is TRBV5-1 and J usage is TRBJ1-4; D is ambiguous. Trimming shortened V by 2 bases and J by 4 bases, and 12 bases separated the two germline ends. Germline V lookup: CDR1 SGHRS, CDR2 YFSETQ. This CDR3 spans 15 amino acids.

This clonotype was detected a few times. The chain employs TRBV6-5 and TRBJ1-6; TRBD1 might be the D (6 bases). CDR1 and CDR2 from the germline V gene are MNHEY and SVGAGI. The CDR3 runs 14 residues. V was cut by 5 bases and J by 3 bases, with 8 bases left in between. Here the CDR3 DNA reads TGTGCCAGCAGTCAGGACAGCTATAATTCACCCCTCCACTTT. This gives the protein CASSQDSYNSPLHF.

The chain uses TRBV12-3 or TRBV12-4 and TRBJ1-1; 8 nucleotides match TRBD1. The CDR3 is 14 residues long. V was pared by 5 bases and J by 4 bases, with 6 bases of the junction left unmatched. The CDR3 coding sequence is TGTGCCAGCAGTCCCCAACAGGGGGGCACTGAAGCTTTCTTT. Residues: CASSPQQGGTEAFF.

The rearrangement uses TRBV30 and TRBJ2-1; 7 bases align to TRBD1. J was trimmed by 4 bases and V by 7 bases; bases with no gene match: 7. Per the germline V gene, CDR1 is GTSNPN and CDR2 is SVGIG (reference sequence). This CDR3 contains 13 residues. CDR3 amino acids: CASSGTAYNEQFF. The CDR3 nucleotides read TGTGCCTCGTCCGGGACAGCTTACAATGAGCAGTTCTTC.